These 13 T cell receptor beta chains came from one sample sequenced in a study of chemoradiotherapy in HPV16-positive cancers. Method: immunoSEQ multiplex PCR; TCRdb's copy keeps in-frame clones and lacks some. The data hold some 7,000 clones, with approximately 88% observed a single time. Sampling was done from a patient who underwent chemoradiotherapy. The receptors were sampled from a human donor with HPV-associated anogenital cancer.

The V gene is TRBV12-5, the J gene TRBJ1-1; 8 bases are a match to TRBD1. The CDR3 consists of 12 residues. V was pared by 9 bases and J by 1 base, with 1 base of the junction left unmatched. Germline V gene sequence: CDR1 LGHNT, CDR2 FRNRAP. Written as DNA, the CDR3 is TGTGCTAGGGGACAGGAGAACACTGAAGCTTTCTTT. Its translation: CARGQENTEAFF.

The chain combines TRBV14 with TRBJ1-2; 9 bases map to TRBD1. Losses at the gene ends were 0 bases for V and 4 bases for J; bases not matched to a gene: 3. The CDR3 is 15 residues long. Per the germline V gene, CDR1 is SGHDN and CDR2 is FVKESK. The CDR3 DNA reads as TGTGCCAGCAGCCAAGAGGGACAGGGTCTCTATGGCTACACCTTC. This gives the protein CASSQEGQGLYGYTF.

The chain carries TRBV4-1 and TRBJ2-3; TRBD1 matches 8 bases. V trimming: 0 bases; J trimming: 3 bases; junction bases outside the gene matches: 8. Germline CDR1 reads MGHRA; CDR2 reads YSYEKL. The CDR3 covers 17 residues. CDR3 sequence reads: CASSQDVGRGLTDTQYF. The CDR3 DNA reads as TGCGCCAGCAGCCAAGATGTAGGCAGGGGGCTTACAGATACGCAGTATTTT.

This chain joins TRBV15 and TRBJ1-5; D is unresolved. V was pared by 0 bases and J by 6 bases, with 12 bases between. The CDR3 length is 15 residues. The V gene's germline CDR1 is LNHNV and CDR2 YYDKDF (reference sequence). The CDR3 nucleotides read TGTGCCACCAGCAGAGATCCTTTGTCTGCTCAGCCCCAGCATTTT. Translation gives CATSRDPLSAQPQHF.

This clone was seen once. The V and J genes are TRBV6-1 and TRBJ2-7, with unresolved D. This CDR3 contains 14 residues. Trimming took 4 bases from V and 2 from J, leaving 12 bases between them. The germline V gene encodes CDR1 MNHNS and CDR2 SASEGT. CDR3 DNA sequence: TGTGCCAGCAGTGTTTCCACCTCGCCCTACGAGCAGTACTTC. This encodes CASSVSTSPYEQYF.

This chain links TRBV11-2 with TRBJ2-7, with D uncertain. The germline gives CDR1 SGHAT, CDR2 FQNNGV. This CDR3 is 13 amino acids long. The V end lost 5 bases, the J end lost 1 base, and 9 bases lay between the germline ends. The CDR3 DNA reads TGTGCCAGCAGCGCCTCTTCATCCTACGAGCAGTACTTC. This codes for CASSASSSYEQYF.

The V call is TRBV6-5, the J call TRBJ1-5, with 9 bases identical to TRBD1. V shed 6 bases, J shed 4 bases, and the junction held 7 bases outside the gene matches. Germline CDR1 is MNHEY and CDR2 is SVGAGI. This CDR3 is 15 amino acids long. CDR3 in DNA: TGTGCCAGCAGACCCCGGACAGGGGTGAATCAGCCCCAGCATTTT. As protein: CASRPRTGVNQPQHF.

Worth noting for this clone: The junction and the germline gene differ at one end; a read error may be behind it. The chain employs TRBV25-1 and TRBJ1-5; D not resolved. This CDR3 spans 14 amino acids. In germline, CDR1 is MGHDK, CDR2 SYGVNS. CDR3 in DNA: TGTGCCAGCAGTGAATTAAACAGCACTCAGCCCCAGCATTTT. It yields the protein CASSELNSTQPQHF.

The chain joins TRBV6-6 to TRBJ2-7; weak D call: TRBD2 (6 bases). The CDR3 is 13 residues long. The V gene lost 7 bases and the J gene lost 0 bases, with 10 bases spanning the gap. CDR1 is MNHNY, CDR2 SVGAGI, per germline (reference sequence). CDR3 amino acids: CASTEGGSYEQYF. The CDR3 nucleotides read TGTGCCAGCACTGAGGGAGGCTCCTACGAGCAGTACTTC.

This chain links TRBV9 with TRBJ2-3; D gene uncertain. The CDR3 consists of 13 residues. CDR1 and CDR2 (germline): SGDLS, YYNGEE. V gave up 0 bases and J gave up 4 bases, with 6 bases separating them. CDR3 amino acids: CASSVVLSDTQYF. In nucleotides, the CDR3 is TGTGCCAGCAGCGTAGTACTTTCAGATACGCAGTATTTT.

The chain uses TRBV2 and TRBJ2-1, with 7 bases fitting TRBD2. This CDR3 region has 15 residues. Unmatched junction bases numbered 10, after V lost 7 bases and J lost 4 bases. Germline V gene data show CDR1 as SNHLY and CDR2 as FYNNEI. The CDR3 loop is CASTDGTTSYNEQFF. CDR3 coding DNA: TGTGCCAGCACCGATGGGACTACCTCTTACAATGAGCAGTTCTTC.

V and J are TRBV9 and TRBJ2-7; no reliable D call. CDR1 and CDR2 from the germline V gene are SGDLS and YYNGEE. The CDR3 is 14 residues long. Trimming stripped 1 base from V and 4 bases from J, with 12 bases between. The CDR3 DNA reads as TGTGCCAGCAGCGTATATAGAGTTGGATACGAGCAGTACTTC. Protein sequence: CASSVYRVGYEQYF.

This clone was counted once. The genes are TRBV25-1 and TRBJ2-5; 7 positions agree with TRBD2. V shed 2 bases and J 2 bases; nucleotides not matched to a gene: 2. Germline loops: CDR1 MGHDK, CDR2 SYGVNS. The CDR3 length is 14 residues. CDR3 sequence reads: CASSEGGGQETQYF. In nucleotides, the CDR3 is TGTGCCAGCAGTGAAGGGGGGGGACAAGAGACCCAGTACTTC.